This TCR beta chain is drawn from a study of identical twins. Via MiXCR, TCRdb re-called the 5' RACE reads, giving one row per CDR3 protein. The data contain around 1.7 million distinct CDR3 sequences, around 29% of them seen just once; the ten biggest clones take up about 0.3%. Study findings and constraints: Invariant cells of the MAIT and iNKT types might have partly distorted the zero-insertion analyses. Low generation-probability sequences were in excess among twin-shared out-of-frame alpha sequences. Fewer insertions marked abundant cord blood beta clonotypes; young adult naive trended weakly, memory not at all.

As regards this clonotype: The antigen is not known.

Germline V gene data show CDR1 as KGHSH and CDR2 as LQKENI. The CDR3 loop spans 14 amino acids. V dropped 4 bases and J dropped 8 bases, with 17 bases sitting between them. Healthy Caucasians supplied all donations. The chain joins TRBV18 to TRBJ1-2; D is possibly TRBD1 (5 bases). The sequenced material came from cord blood. The sequence was obtained from a newborn girl in good health. As DNA, the CDR3 is TGTGCCAGCTCACGTCCAGGGCGGGAAGAAGGCTACACCTTC. This sequence encodes CASSRPGREEGYTF.